The 29 T cell receptor beta chains presented below share a single source sample, sequenced in a study of graft-versus-host responses after intestinal transplantation. For these receptors, no antigen is known. Libraries were prepared by immunoSEQ multiplex PCR; TCRdb keeps only in-frame clonotypes and omits some of them. The repertoire includes tens of thousands of clones, about 89% of them detected once, and roughly 2.5% sits in the top ten. The sequencing here drew on unstimulated CD8+ T cells sorted from spleen or lymph node cells, taken before intestinal transplant. These receptors came from a human donor who received an intestinal transplant.

This chain uses TRBV4-2 with TRBJ1-4; D might be TRBD1 (5 bases). The ends were cut back, 0 bases at V and 8 bases at J, with 13 bases in the middle. Germline V CDR1 and CDR2: LGHNA, YNFKEQ. The CDR3 extends over 15 amino acids. The chain's CDR3 is CASSQEKGEREKLFF. DNA of the CDR3: TGTGCCAGCAGCCAAGAGAAAGGGGAACGGGAAAAACTGTTTTTT.

The chain combines TRBV11-1 with TRBJ2-7, with 7 bases lining up with TRBD1. This CDR3 region has 15 residues. V lost 4 bases and J lost 0; bases outside the gene matches: 6. Germline V CDR1 and CDR2: SGHAT, FQDESV (reference sequence). In nucleotides, the CDR3 is TGTGCCAGCAGCTGGGCCCGGGACAGCTCCTACGAGCAGTACTTC. Its protein product is CASSWARDSSYEQYF.

This chain connects TRBV15 to TRBJ2-5, with D possibly matching TRBD2 (7 bases). Per the germline V gene, CDR1 is LNHNV and CDR2 is YYDKDF (reference sequence). The V end lost 1 base, the J end lost 1 base, and 22 bases lay between the germline ends. This CDR3 spans 19 amino acids. The CDR3 loop reads CATSRVRRGGHVLQETQYF. The CDR3 DNA reads TGTGCCACCAGCAGAGTAAGGAGGGGGGGACACGTTCTCCAAGAGACCCAGTACTTC.

The genes are TRBV28 and TRBJ2-7; 7 bases are a match to TRBD1. Germline V gene data show CDR1 as MDHEN and CDR2 as SYDVKM. J gave up 3 bases and V 4 bases, and 6 bases lay outside the gene matches. The CDR3 is 14 residues long. Here the CDR3 DNA reads TGTGCCAGCAGTTGGGGACAGATCGGCTACGAGCAGTACTTC. Residues: CASSWGQIGYEQYF.

The chain uses TRBV27 and TRBJ1-2; D is perhaps TRBD1 (6 bases). V lost 5 bases and J lost 4, with 11 bases in between. CDR3 size: 13 residues. Germline V gene data show CDR1 as MNHEY and CDR2 as SMNVEV (reference sequence). DNA for the CDR3: TGTGCCAGCAGTAGGCAGGGGCCCTATGGCTACACCTTC. The encoded protein is CASSRQGPYGYTF.

This chain joins TRBV5-1 and TRBJ1-2; D is undetermined. This CDR3 has 15 amino acids. Germline V lookup: CDR1 SGHRS, CDR2 YFSETQ. Deletions cut 2 bases from V and 3 bases from J, with 14 bases between. CDR3 in amino acids: CASSFYSGIYYGYTF. In DNA, the CDR3 is TGCGCCAGCAGCTTCTATTCGGGGATCTACTATGGCTACACCTTC.

The chain recombines TRBV15 with TRBJ2-1, with D hard to call. CDR3 size: 13 residues. The ends were cut back, 1 base at V and 3 bases at J, with 4 bases in the middle. Germline V gene sequence: CDR1 LNHNV, CDR2 YYDKDF (reference sequence). The CDR3 reads CATSRVLYNEQFF. Written as DNA, the CDR3 is TGTGCCACCAGCAGAGTCCTCTACAATGAGCAGTTCTTC.

This clone appeared a single time. The genes are TRBV2 and TRBJ2-3; the D gene is possibly TRBD1 (6 bases). The ends were cut back, 8 bases at V and 4 bases at J, with 19 bases in the middle. CDR1 is SNHLY, CDR2 FYNNEI, per germline. The CDR3 sequence is 15 residues long. The CDR3 region is CASPRVGARSDTQYF. DNA of the CDR3: TGTGCCAGCCCAAGGGTGGGGGCGCGCTCAGATACGCAGTATTTT.

The chain uses TRBV4-2 and TRBJ2-7, with D maybe TRBD2 (6 bases). V lost 0 bases to trimming and J lost 1 base, with 16 bases between them. This CDR3 is 17 amino acids long. CDR1 and CDR2 (germline): LGHNA, YNFKEQ. CDR3 amino acids: CASSQEGGRGRSYEQYF. The CDR3 coding sequence is TGTGCCAGCAGCCAAGAGGGCGGGCGGGGAAGGTCCTACGAGCAGTACTTC.

The V call is TRBV9, the J call TRBJ2-1; TRBD2 aligns across 10 bases. The CDR3 runs 14 residues. With V trimmed by 7 bases and J by 7 bases, 8 bases remained unmatched. Germline CDR1 is SGDLS and CDR2 is YYNGEE. In nucleotides, the CDR3 is TGTGCCAGCGGCCCCGCTAGCGGGAGTAATGAGCAGTTCTTC. Protein sequence: CASGPASGSNEQFF.

Note on this clone: Its ends do not fully match the called genes, so a read error is possible. The rearrangement links TRBV7-9 to TRBJ2-5; 12 nucleotides line up with TRBD2. Germline V CDR1 and CDR2: SEHNR, FQNEAQ (reference sequence). This CDR3 comprises 19 residues. CDR3 sequence reads: CASSLAPSGRAWTKETQYF. Here the CDR3 DNA reads TGTGCCAGCAGCCTAGCCCCTAGCGGGAGGGCATGGACGAAAGAGACCCAGTACTTC.

This clone has more than one count but fewer than ten. The chain links TRBV7-8 to TRBJ2-7, with 12 bases matching TRBD1. CDR1 and CDR2 from the germline V gene are SGHVS and FQNEAQ. The CDR3 consists of 15 residues. The ends lost 4 bases at V and 6 bases at J; junction bases unmatched: 7. The CDR3 here is CASSWEGTGGSEQYF. The CDR3 DNA reads TGTGCCAGCAGCTGGGAGGGGACAGGGGGCTCCGAGCAGTACTTC.

The rearrangement links TRBV11-2 to TRBJ2-7; 8 bases align to TRBD1. V lost 2 bases and J lost 2; bases outside the gene matches: 11. The CDR3 loop spans 17 amino acids. Per the germline V gene, CDR1 is SGHAT and CDR2 is FQNNGV. The CDR3 sequence is CASSLRDRNTYAYEQYF. The CDR3 bases are TGTGCCAGCAGCTTACGGGACAGGAATACGTATGCCTACGAGCAGTACTTC.

The chain links TRBV19 to TRBJ2-3; TRBD2 is a possible D gene (6 bases). The CDR3 spans 15 residues. The germline V gene encodes CDR1 LNHDA and CDR2 SQIVND (reference sequence). V lost 3 bases and J 2 bases, leaving 12 bases between the germline ends. The CDR3 nucleotides read TGTGCCAGTAGTATTGGCCGGGGGTTCACAGATACGCAGTATTTT. Its protein product is CASSIGRGFTDTQYF. Filled out from reference TRBV19 and TRBJ2-3, the complete variable domain reads DGGITQSPKYLFRKEGQNVTLSCEQNLNHDAMYWYRQDPGQGLRLIYYSQIVNDFQKGDIAEGYSVSREKKESFPLTVTSAQKNPTAFYLCASSIGRGFTDTQYFGPGTRLTVL.

The CDR3 DNA is TGTGCCAGCAGAAACAGGGGAGAGGAGACCCAGTACTTC. Protein product: CASRNRGEETQYF. The chain combines TRBV2 with TRBJ2-5; TRBD1 agrees at 7 bases. This CDR3 has 13 residues. V lost 6 bases and J lost 5; bases outside the gene matches: 6. Germline-derived CDR1 and CDR2 are SNHLY and FYNNEI.

This clone was seen once. The V and J genes are TRBV1 and TRBJ2-7; no check of the table's D call, TRBD2, against the DNA was made. TRBV1 is a documented pseudogene. The CDR3 consists of 16 residues. In DNA form, the CDR3 reads TGCACCAGCAGCCAAGATAAACTAGCGCGATCCTACGAGCAGTACTTC. It specifies CTSSQDKLARSYEQYF.

The rearrangement links TRBV27 to TRBJ2-1, with a weak D call TRBD2 (5 bases). CDR1 and CDR2 from the germline V gene are MNHEY and SMNVEV (reference sequence). Between the trimmed V and J ends, which lost 3 bases and 10 bases, there was a span of 13 bases. The CDR3 contains 13 residues. CDR3 coding DNA: TGTGCCAGCAGTTTGGGTACCACGGGGGAGCAGTTCTTC. Translated: CASSLGTTGEQFF.

This clone was detected a few times. J is TRBJ2-7 and V is TRBV5-8, with D perhaps TRBD1 (7 bases). Germline lookup yields CDR1 SGHTS and CDR2 YDEGEE. The V and J ends lost 6 bases and 4 bases respectively, with 11 bases between them. This CDR3 contains 12 residues. The CDR3 DNA reads TGTGCCAGCACCAGGGGGAGGTACGAGCAGTACTTC. Residues: CASTRGRYEQYF.

The rearrangement joins TRBV13 to TRBJ1-2, with TRBD1 matching 7 bases. Trimming took 6 bases from V and 8 from J; bases not matched to a gene: 12. The length of the CDR3 is 14 residues. The germline V gene has CDR1 PRHDT and CDR2 FYEKMQ (reference sequence). CDR3: CASSFQDRSEGYTF. As DNA, the CDR3 is TGTGCCAGCAGTTTTCAGGACAGGTCGGAAGGCTACACCTTC.

This chain links TRBV4-1 with TRBJ2-1, with 7 nucleotides matching TRBD2. With V trimmed by 3 bases and J by 0 bases, 8 bases remained unmatched. The CDR3 length is 17 residues. Per germline, CDR1 MGHRA and CDR2 YSYEKL. CDR3 coding DNA: TGCGCCAGCAGCCAGACTAGCTCCGAACACTCCTACAATGAGCAGTTCTTC. Translated: CASSQTSSEHSYNEQFF.

The chain recombines TRBV2 with TRBJ2-1, with D perhaps matching TRBD1 (7 bases). The V and J ends lost 6 bases and 4 bases respectively, with 13 bases between them. The CDR3 has 14 amino acids. Germline loops: CDR1 SNHLY, CDR2 FYNNEI. Written as DNA, the CDR3 is TGTGCCAGCAGGGAGGGACAGCTTTACAATGAGCAGTTCTTC. Protein product: CASREGQLYNEQFF.

This sequence joins TRBV19 and TRBJ1-1; no reliable D call. Germline-derived CDR1 and CDR2 are LNHDA and SQIVND (reference sequence). The CDR3 sequence is 14 residues long. V was shortened by 6 bases and J by 5 bases, with 16 bases between the two germline ends. For the CDR3, the DNA is TGTGCCAGTAGGGAAGAGATTACGGGGACTGAAGCTTTCTTT. Protein sequence: CASREEITGTEAFF.

The chain links TRBV7-9 to TRBJ1-2, with D possibly being TRBD1 (6 bases). Germline V CDR1 and CDR2: SEHNR, FQNEAQ (reference sequence). Between the trimmed V and J ends, which lost 3 bases and 10 bases, there was a span of 18 bases. The CDR3 runs 14 residues. CDR3 sequence reads: CASSFGPRGALYTF. The CDR3 bases are TGTGCCAGCAGCTTTGGCCCCAGGGGTGCGCTCTACACCTTC.

V and J are TRBV28 and TRBJ2-7, with a possible D match to TRBD1 (5 bases). In germline, CDR1 is MDHEN, CDR2 SYDVKM. Trimming shortened V by 8 bases and J by 5 bases, and 16 bases separated the two germline ends. CDR3 size: 13 residues. The CDR3 is CASQGGPLDEQYF. The CDR3, as DNA: TGTGCCAGCCAGGGCGGTCCTCTTGACGAGCAGTACTTC.

The CDR3: CASSSQPGQGALETQYF. The CDR3 bases are TGTGCCAGCAGCTCGCAACCGGGACAGGGGGCCCTAGAGACCCAGTACTTC. This chain connects TRBV7-8 to TRBJ2-5; 12 nucleotides match TRBD1. Trimming at V came to 4 bases and at J to 4 bases, leaving 10 bases not matched to a gene. There are 17 residues in the CDR3. The germline gives CDR1 SGHVS, CDR2 FQNEAQ.

This clone was observed once. The chain uses TRBV5-4 and TRBJ2-3; 8 bases match TRBD2. This CDR3 region has 16 residues. V was clipped by 2 bases and J by 6 bases; unmatched bases: 11. Germline V gene lookup returns CDR1 SGHNT and CDR2 YYREEE (reference sequence). The CDR3 spells CASSFRRLAGGDTQYF. The CDR3 DNA is TGTGCCAGCAGCTTTCGGCGGCTAGCGGGCGGTGATACGCAGTATTTT.

The rearrangement joins TRBV30 to TRBJ1-1, with D unclear. V gave up 5 bases and J gave up 0 bases, with 13 bases separating them. The V gene's germline CDR1 is GTSNPN and CDR2 SVGIG (reference sequence). This CDR3 spans 14 amino acids. The CDR3 sequence: CAWGWGAMNTEAFF. CDR3 bases: TGTGCCTGGGGTTGGGGAGCCATGAACACTGAAGCTTTCTTT. The full variable domain, completed using reference TRBV30 and TRBJ1-1, is SQTIHQWPATLVQPVGSPLSLECTVEGTSNPNLYWYRQAAGRGLQLLFYSVGIGQISSEVPQNLSASRPQDRQFILSSKKLLLSDSGFYLCAWGWGAMNTEAFFGQGTRLTVV.

The rearrangement joins TRBV13 to TRBJ2-3; possibly TRBD2 for D (5 bases). This CDR3 has 17 amino acids. Trimming took 4 bases from V and 3 from J, leaving 20 bases between them. CDR1 is PRHDT and CDR2 is FYEKMQ in the germline V gene (reference sequence). The CDR3 DNA is TGTGCCAGCAGCTCCCCATCTAGCCCCCTGCGGACAGATACGCAGTATTTT. This sequence encodes CASSSPSSPLRTDTQYF.

The gene calls are TRBV7-8 and TRBJ2-7; a possible D gene is TRBD2 (5 bases). CDR3 length: 15 amino acids. The V gene's germline CDR1 is SGHVS and CDR2 FQNEAQ. Trimming removed 1 base from V and 6 bases from J, with 16 bases in between. In DNA form, the CDR3 reads TGTGCCAGCAGCTTAGGAGCGGCGAGCCTCCGCGAGCAGTACTTC. Protein product: CASSLGAASLREQYF.